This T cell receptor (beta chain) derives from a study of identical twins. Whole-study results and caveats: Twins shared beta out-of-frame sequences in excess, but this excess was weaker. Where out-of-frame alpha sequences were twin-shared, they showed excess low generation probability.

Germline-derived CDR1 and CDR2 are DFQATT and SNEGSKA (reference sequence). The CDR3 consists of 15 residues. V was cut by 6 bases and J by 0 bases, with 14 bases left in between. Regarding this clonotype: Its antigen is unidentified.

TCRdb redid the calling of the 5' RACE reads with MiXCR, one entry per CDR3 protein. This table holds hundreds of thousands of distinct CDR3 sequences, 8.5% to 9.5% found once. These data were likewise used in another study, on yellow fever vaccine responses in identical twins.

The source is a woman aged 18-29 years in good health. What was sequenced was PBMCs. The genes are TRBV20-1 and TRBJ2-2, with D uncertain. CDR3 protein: CSAVQAGTNTGELFF. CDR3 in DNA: TGCAGTGCCGTCCAGGCAGGAACGAACACCGGGGAGCTGTTTTTT.